This T cell receptor beta chain is drawn from a study of blood T cell repertoires in COVID-19. In the original processing: Reference gene primer amplification gave nucleated cell count estimates. The assay was immunoSEQ multiplex PCR, and TCRdb's table has in-frame clones only and misses some. Clone size and V and J calls were adopted from that table, with D and trimming inferred from the DNA. The sample shows around 130,000 clones, around 91% of them seen only once. Trimming at V came to 0 bases and at J to 4 bases, leaving 3 bases not matched to a gene. CDR1 is MNHEY and CDR2 is SMNVEV in the germline V gene (reference sequence). The CDR3 runs to 15 residues.

The chain links TRBV27 to TRBJ1-1; the match to TRBD1 covers 9 bases. This clonotype was obtained from a man in his 70s with active or convalescent COVID-19. Sequenced input: peripheral blood. The CDR3 region has the DNA TGTGCCAGCAGTTTATCGACAGGGGGAAGCACTGAAGCTTTCTTT. Translation: CASSLSTGGSTEAFF.